These T cell receptor beta chains were read from a single sample in a study of blood T cell repertoires in COVID-19. Assay: immunoSEQ multiplex PCR; the TCRdb copy retains only in-frame clones and omits some. The sample lists about 270,000 clones, about nine tenths occurring once. Material for sequencing was peripheral blood. The receptor set was obtained from a woman aged 25-40 years with COVID-19, enrolled during active disease. Both conserved end residues are part of each CDR3. Fields, in order: J gene, D gene, clone size, V gene, CDR3 DNA, CDR3 protein. D genes are given only for firm matches. The listing skips clone size in some rows; elsewhere it reads once, few, many or a size class.

TRBJ2-4,.,.,TRBV20-1,TGCAGTGCTGAGTACCCCGCCACCTTC,CSAEYPATF
TRBJ2-7,.,few,TRBV7-8,TGTGCCAGCAGCCCGAGTTCCTACGAGCAGTACTTC,CASSPSSYEQYF
TRBJ2-3,.,.,TRBV6-1,TGTGCCAGCAGTGAAGGCGGTAGCACAGATACGCAGTATTTT,CASSEGGSTDTQYF
TRBJ2-1,TRBD2,.,TRBV28,TGTGCCAGCAGTATAGCGGGGGGAAACAATGAGCAGTTCTTC,CASSIAGGNNEQFF
TRBJ2-7,TRBD2,.,TRBV4-1,TGCGCCAGCAGCCGATTGCCAGCGGGGGGGTCCTACGAGCAGTACTTC,CASSRLPAGGSYEQYF
TRBJ1-2,.,.,TRBV10-1,TGCGCCAGCAGTGAGTCGGGCAGGGATGGCTACACCTTC,CASSESGRDGYTF
TRBJ2-5,TRBD2,.,TRBV7-8,TGTGCCAGCAGCTTAGGTTCTAGCGGGGGACCGGGGACCCAGTACTTC,CASSLGSSGGPGTQYF
TRBJ2-7,.,.,TRBV7-6,TGTGCCAGCAGCTTAGGTCAGGGAGGCTACGAGCAGTACTTC,CASSLGQGGYEQYF
TRBJ2-7,.,.,TRBV7-8,TGTGCCAGCAGCCAAAAGGGGATATCAGAGTACTTC,CASSQKGISEYF
TRBJ2-3,.,.,TRBV9,TGTGCCAGCAGCGTAGCCCGGGGTCACCGCACAGATACGCAGTATTTT,CASSVARGHRTDTQYF
TRBJ2-6,.,.,TRBV19,TGTGCCAGTAATCCCATGGGAGCTGGGGCCAACGTCCTGACTTTC,CASNPMGAGANVLTF
TRBJ1-2,.,.,TRBV4-1,TGCGCCAGCAGCCAATCACCTACGGAGCTCCTCCGGGGCTACACCTTC,CASSQSPTELLRGYTF
TRBJ1-1,.,.,TRBV18,TGTGCCAGCTCACCAGAGGTTAAAGACACTGAAGCTTTCTTT,CASSPEVKDTEAFF
TRBJ1-1,.,.,TRBV4-2,TGTGCCAGCAGCCAACCCATTGGGAGGACTGAAGCTTTCTTT,CASSQPIGRTEAFF
TRBJ1-3,TRBD1,.,TRBV6-2/TRBV6-3,TGTGCCAGCAGATACTCCGGGACAGGGGGAAACACCATATATTTT,CASRYSGTGGNTIYF
TRBJ2-3,.,.,TRBV10-2,TGCGCCAGCAGTGGGGGAGGCACAGATACGCAGTATTTT,CASSGGGTDTQYF
TRBJ2-2,.,.,TRBV7-7,TGTGCCAGCAGCTTAGTACAGAACACCGGGGAGCTGTTTTTT,CASSLVQNTGELFF
TRBJ1-4,TRBD1,.,TRBV19,TGTGCCAGTAGTATTTCGTACCCACAGGGGGGGCTCGAAAAACTGTTTTTT,CASSISYPQGGLEKLFF
TRBJ2-7,TRBD2,.,TRBV7-7,TGTGCCAGCAGCTTAGGAGCTAGCGGGGTCTACGAGCAGTACTTC,CASSLGASGVYEQYF
TRBJ1-1,.,.,TRBV5-4,TGTGCCAGCAGCCTCCGGGGGGGGCTCGGAGGGGGAGCTTTCTTT,CASSLRGGLGGGAFF
TRBJ2-7,TRBD2,.,TRBV7-2,TGTGCCAGCAGCTCGGGACTAGTGTATTCCTACGAGCAGTACTTC,CASSSGLVYSYEQYF
TRBJ2-1,.,.,TRBV5-1,TGCGCCAGCAGCTCCGGGATTTTATACAATGAGCAGTTCTTC,CASSSGILYNEQFF
TRBJ1-4,TRBD1,.,TRBV4-1,TGCGCCAGCAGCATAAGACAGGGACCTAATGAAAAACTGTTTTTT,CASSIRQGPNEKLFF
TRBJ2-1,TRBD2,.,TRBV5-1,TGCGCCAGCAGCCACGCATTTCGGGACCCGAAGCGGCGGGGGGCCCCCTATGAGCAGTTCTTC,CASSHAFRDPKRRGAPYEQFF
TRBJ2-5,.,.,TRBV7-6,TGTGCCAGCAGCTTAAGTCTTGAGGAGCAAGAGACCCAGTACTTC,CASSLSLEEQETQYF
TRBJ1-4,TRBD1,.,TRBV6-2/TRBV6-3,TGTGCCAGCAGTTACCCTACCGGGACAGGGGAGGAAAAACTGTTTTTT,CASSYPTGTGEEKLFF
TRBJ2-7,.,once,TRBV5-1,TGCGCCAGCACCCTCGGGACTTCGGACTACGAGCAGTACTTC,CASTLGTSDYEQYF
TRBJ2-3,TRBD2,.,TRBV5-1,TGCGCCAGCAACCCCGGGACTAGCGCGGATACGCAGTATTTT,CASNPGTSADTQYF
TRBJ2-5,TRBD2,once,TRBV5-4,TGTGCCAGCAGCACCGGGACTAGCGGGGGTTGGGAAGAGACCCAGTACTTC,CASSTGTSGGWEETQYF
TRBJ2-1,TRBD2,.,TRBV25-1,TGTGCCAGCAGTTTCACGCGGGGGGGATCGTCCTACAATGAGCAGTTCTTC,CASSFTRGGSSYNEQFF
TRBJ1-6,.,.,TRBV5-1,TGCGCCAGCAGCCAGACAGGAGAGCTTAATTCACCCCTCCACTTT,CASSQTGELNSPLHF
TRBJ2-2,.,.,TRBV2,TGTGCCAGCAGTGACACAGACACCGGGGAGCTGTTTTTT,CASSDTDTGELFF
TRBJ2-5,TRBD2,.,TRBV20-1,TGCAGTGCTAGTCGGCTAGCGGGGGTAGGGGGTGAGACCCAGTACTTC,CSASRLAGVGGETQYF
TRBJ2-3,TRBD2,once,TRBV10-1,TGCGCCAGCAGTGGACACTTCGGACTAGGATCAGATACGCAGTATTTT,CASSGHFGLGSDTQYF
TRBJ1-3,.,few,TRBV3-1/TRBV3-2,TGTGCCAGCAGCCAAGTTACAGGTCTCGGAAACACCATATATTTT,CASSQVTGLGNTIYF
TRBJ1-1,TRBD1,.,TRBV19,TGTGCCAGTAGTTTGGGACAGGGGACGAACACTGAAGCTTTCTTT,CASSLGQGTNTEAFF
TRBJ1-1,.,.,TRBV30,TGTGCCTGGAGTTATGAGGTATCCCGGGACACTGAAGCTTTCTTT,CAWSYEVSRDTEAFF
TRBJ1-5,.,.,TRBV21-1,TGTGCCAGCAGCTCCCGACAGGGCCGAAATCAGCCCCAGCATTTT,CASSSRQGRNQPQHF
TRBJ2-7,TRBD1,.,TRBV6-6,TGTGCCAGCAGTTACGGGACAGCTAAACACGAGCAGTACTTC,CASSYGTAKHEQYF
TRBJ2-1,.,.,TRBV15,TGTGCCACCAGCAGTATGGTTAGCTCCTACAATGAGCAGTTCTTC,CATSSMVSSYNEQFF
TRBJ2-1,TRBD1,.,TRBV5-1,TGCGCCAGCAGCGGATGGACAGGGCGGAATGAGCAGTTCTTC,CASSGWTGRNEQFF
TRBJ2-5,.,medium-sized,TRBV7-9,TGTGCCAGCAGCTTAGGCGACGACTTATACCAAGAGACCCAGTACTTC,CASSLGDDLYQETQYF
TRBJ1-2,TRBD1,.,TRBV4-1,TGCGCCAGCAGCCAGGGACAGGGCTTGTCTTATGGCTACACCTTC,CASSQGQGLSYGYTF
TRBJ2-3,TRBD2,.,TRBV27,TGTGCCAGCAGTTTATCAAGCGGGGTCACAGATACGCAGTATTTT,CASSLSSGVTDTQYF
TRBJ1-2,.,.,TRBV4-1,TGCGCCAGCAGCCACCCAGGGGCTTATAACTATGGCTACACCTTC,CASSHPGAYNYGYTF